These T cell receptor beta chains were read from a single sample in a study of TIL therapy for anti-PD-1-resistant metastatic lung cancer. Sequencing was performed with immunoSEQ multiplex PCR; in TCRdb, only in-frame clones are kept and a portion is missing. The table lists 18,000 or so clones, 83% of them singletons, with around 2.4% in the top ten. The sample consisted of blood, taken at baseline. These receptors were collected from a person aged 25 to 80 with non-small cell lung cancer. Both conserved end residues are part of each CDR3. A D gene is named only where the DNA matches it firmly. Size tells how often a clone was seen (once, few, many) or the class of an expanded clone, and some rows leave it out.

- | - | 17 | TRBJ2-5 | TRBV5-4 | TGTGCCAGCAGTTCGGGGAAACGGGACAAGGGGGTGGAGACCCAGTACTTC | CASSSGKRDKGVETQYF
- | - | 15 | TRBJ1-6 | TRBV4-3 | TGCGCCAGTAGCCAAGATGGAAGCTATAATTCACCCCTCCACTTT | CASSQDGSYNSPLHF
- | TRBD1 | 15 | TRBJ1-1 | TRBV7-9 | TGTGCCAGCAGCACACAGGGGGCGGGGGACACTGAAGCTTTCTTT | CASSTQGAGDTEAFF
- | - | 15 | TRBJ2-2 | TRBV7-3 | TGTGCCAGCAGCTCGGGACCCGGGATCACCGGGGAGCTGTTTTTT | CASSSGPGITGELFF
- | - | 15 | TRBJ2-1 | TRBV4-3 | TGCGCCAGCAGCCAAGAACAGGAGCTGAGGAATGAGCAGTTCTTC | CASSQEQELRNEQFF
once | TRBD1 | 14 | TRBJ2-3 | TRBV6-5 | TGTGCCAGCAGTCCCGGGACAGGCACAGATACGCAGTATTTT | CASSPGTGTDTQYF
- | - | 14 | TRBJ2-2 | TRBV21-1 | TGTGCCAGCAGCAAGCCAGAGAACACCGGGGAGCTGTTTTTT | CASSKPENTGELFF
- | TRBD1 | 14 | TRBJ2-7 | TRBV5-4 | TGTGCCAGCAGGAACCGGGACAGGGGGCTCGAGCAGTACTTC | CASRNRDRGLEQYF
once | TRBD1 | 15 | TRBJ2-1 | TRBV28 | TGTGCCAGCAGTTTACGGACAGGGGATGGTGGTGAGCAGTTCTTC | CASSLRTGDGGEQFF
- | - | 14 | TRBJ1-5 | TRBV29-1 | TGCAGCGTTTGGACACCAAATAGCAATCAGCCCCAGCATTTT | CSVWTPNSNQPQHF
few | - | 12 | TRBJ1-2 | TRBV29-1 | TGCAGCGTTGAGGCAGCCGACCATGGCTACACCTTC | CSVEAADHGYTF
- | TRBD1 | 15 | TRBJ1-2 | TRBV6-5 | TGTGCCAGCAGTTTTTACCTCAGGGGGCAGGGTGGCTACACCTTC | CASSFYLRGQGGYTF
- | - | 15 | TRBJ1-3 | TRBV30 | TGTGCCTGGAGTGGGGGCGGGGTATCTGGAAACACCATATATTTT | CAWSGGGVSGNTIYF
- | - | 13 | TRBJ2-7 | TRBV25-1 | TGTGCCAGCAGTGAATGGGTAGGGTACGAGCAGTACTTC | CASSEWVGYEQYF
- | - | 16 | TRBJ2-3 | TRBV11-3 | TGTGCCAGCAGCTTGGCGGTTGGGGGAAGCACAGATACGCAGTATTTT | CASSLAVGGSTDTQYF
- | - | 14 | TRBJ1-4 | TRBV19 | TGTGCCAGTAGTATGTCTGGGGAGGTTGAAAAACTGTTTTTT | CASSMSGEVEKLFF
- | - | 14 | TRBJ2-7 | TRBV11-2 | TGTGCCAGCAGCGGTACGAGGAGCTCCTACGAGCAGTACTTC | CASSGTRSSYEQYF
- | TRBD1 | 15 | TRBJ1-1 | TRBV2 | TGTGCCAGCAGAGACAGGGGGTTCCTGAACACTGAAGCTTTCTTT | CASRDRGFLNTEAFF
few | - | 15 | TRBJ2-7 | TRBV27 | TGTGCCAGCAGTTTAGGAGAGGGTATCTCCTACGAGCAGTACTTC | CASSLGEGISYEQYF
- | - | 17 | TRBJ1-5 | TRBV19 | TGTGCCAGTAGTATTCGAACCGGGTTAGGGAGCAATCAGCCCCAGCATTTT | CASSIRTGLGSNQPQHF
- | - | 17 | TRBJ1-1 | TRBV19 | TGTGCCAGTAGTCAAAGCCGGGAACCCGGGAGGAACACTGAAGCTTTCTTT | CASSQSREPGRNTEAFF
- | - | 15 | TRBJ1-1 | TRBV5-4 | TGTGCCAGCAGCTTGTCCCATGGCCCGAACACTGAAGCTTTCTTT | CASSLSHGPNTEAFF
- | - | 14 | TRBJ1-5 | TRBV2 | TGTGCCAGCACGGGGGAGGTCGGCAATCAGCCCCAGCATTTT | CASTGEVGNQPQHF
- | TRBD1 | 15 | TRBJ2-7 | TRBV15 | TGTGCCACCAGCAGGGGACAGGGGATTGGCTACGAGCAGTACTTC | CATSRGQGIGYEQYF
- | TRBD1 | 14 | TRBJ2-7 | TRBV5-5 | TGTGCCAGCCTCCAAACAGGGGCCGGGTACGAGCAGTACTTC | CASLQTGAGYEQYF
- | TRBD2 | 14 | TRBJ2-2 | TRBV29-1 | TGCAGCCTGCGTCTAGCGGGGGGGCCGGGGGAGCTGTTTTTT | CSLRLAGGPGELFF
- | - | 13 | TRBJ1-1 | TRBV6-1 | TGTGCCAGCAGTGAGGCGTTCGGTTATGAAGCTTTCTTT | CASSEAFGYEAFF
- | - | 13 | TRBJ1-1 | TRBV7-3 | TGTGCCAGCAGCTCGGGAAGTTTCGGGGGAGCTTTCTTT | CASSSGSFGGAFF
few | TRBD2 | 16 | TRBJ2-1 | TRBV4-2 | TGTGCCAGCAGCCAAGAACGACTAGCGGGGTACAATGAGCAGTTCTTC | CASSQERLAGYNEQFF
- | - | 13 | TRBJ2-3 | TRBV11-1 | TGTGCCAGCAGCTTGACCGCCCCAGATACGCAGTATTTT | CASSLTAPDTQYF
- | - | 13 | TRBJ1-2 | TRBV5-8 | TGTGCCAGCAGCTTACTGAATAACTATGGCTACACCTTC | CASSLLNNYGYTF
- | - | 13 | TRBJ1-5 | TRBV5-5 | TGTGCCAGCAGAATAGACCTTAATCAGCCCCAGCATTTT | CASRIDLNQPQHF
once | TRBD2 | 15 | TRBJ2-7 | TRBV5-1 | TGCGCCAGCAGCTTGGGAGCAGCGGGAGTCTACGAGCAGTACTTC | CASSLGAAGVYEQYF
- | - | 16 | TRBJ2-2 | TRBV6-6 | TGTGCCAGCAGTTACTCGAGGCAGGCGAACACCGGGGAGCTGTTTTTT | CASSYSRQANTGELFF
- | - | 16 | TRBJ1-2 | TRBV7-9 | TGTGCCAGCAGCTTTACTACAAGAGGAGGGATTAATGGCTACACCTTC | CASSFTTRGGINGYTF
- | - | 12 | TRBJ1-1 | TRBV6-6 | TGTGCCAGCAGTTTTCAGGGACCCGAAGCTTTCTTT | CASSFQGPEAFF
- | - | 15 | TRBJ2-7 | TRBV25-1 | TGTGCCAGCAGTGAGTGGGGGCAGGGTCCCTACGAGCAGTACTTC | CASSEWGQGPYEQYF
- | - | 14 | TRBJ1-3 | TRBV28 | TGTGCCAGCAGCGGGCCGAGCTCTGGAAACACCATATATTTT | CASSGPSSGNTIYF
- | - | 14 | TRBJ2-7 | TRBV6-1 | TGTGCCAGCAGTGACACAGGATCCTCCTACGAGCAGTACTTC | CASSDTGSSYEQYF
- | - | 15 | TRBJ1-5 | TRBV4-3 | TGCGCCAGCAGCCAAGATTGGGTTTCAAATCAGCCCCAGCATTTT | CASSQDWVSNQPQHF
- | - | 13 | TRBJ2-1 | TRBV21-1 | TGTGCCGACCGGCGGGAGAGGTATGGTGAGCAGTTCTTC | CADRRERYGEQFF
few | - | 14 | TRBJ1-2 | TRBV5-1 | TGCGCCAGCAGCCCCACGGACGCCGCGCATGGCTACACCTTC | CASSPTDAAHGYTF
few | - | 13 | TRBJ2-7 | TRBV6-4 | TGTGCCAGCAGTGACCCCAGAGACTACGAGCAGTACTTC | CASSDPRDYEQYF
- | - | 16 | TRBJ2-1 | TRBV6-6 | TGTGCCAGCAGTTATTCTAAAGGACGGTCTCGGAATGAGCAGTTCTTC | CASSYSKGRSRNEQFF
- | TRBD1 | 16 | TRBJ2-1 | TRBV19 | TGTGCCAGTAGTATCCCGGACAGGGGGCAGGCCTCGGAGCAGTTCTTC | CASSIPDRGQASEQFF
- | - | 15 | TRBJ2-3 | TRBV9 | TGTGCCAGCAGCGTAGGGGGACTTCCCACAGATACGCAGTATTTT | CASSVGGLPTDTQYF
- | - | 12 | TRBJ1-5 | TRBV6-6 | TGTGCCAGCAGACCTAGCAATCAGCCCCAGCATTTT | CASRPSNQPQHF
- | TRBD1 | 14 | TRBJ1-2 | TRBV28 | TGTGCCAGCAACCCAGGGGGCCTTCGATATGGCTACACCTTC | CASNPGGLRYGYTF
- | - | 14 | TRBJ2-1 | TRBV5-4 | TGTGCCAGCAGCCGAGAGGTAGCGGTCTATGAGCAGTTCTTC | CASSREVAVYEQFF
once | TRBD1 | 16 | TRBJ1-2 | TRBV7-2 | TGTGCCAGCAGCTTAGAGGGGGGACAGGAAAACTATGGCTACACCTTC | CASSLEGGQENYGYTF
few | - | 11 | TRBJ1-6 | TRBV2 | TGTGCCAGCAGGTATAATTCACCCCTCCACTTT | CASRYNSPLHF
- | - | 15 | TRBJ2-7 | TRBV7-9 | TGTGCCAGCAGCTTATCACAGGGAACATCCTACGAGCAGTACTTC | CASSLSQGTSYEQYF
- | - | 12 | TRBJ2-3 | TRBV4-3 | TGCGCCAGCAGCCAAAAGAAAGATACGCAGTATTTT | CASSQKKDTQYF
- | - | 16 | TRBJ2-3 | TRBV6-4 | TGTGCCAGCAGTCGAGTGGGGGGAGTCGCGGCAGATACGCAGTATTTT | CASSRVGGVAADTQYF
- | - | 16 | TRBJ2-1 | TRBV10-2 | TGCGCCAGCAGTGTACGAGGGATCAGCTCCTACAATGAGCAGTTCTTC | CASSVRGISSYNEQFF